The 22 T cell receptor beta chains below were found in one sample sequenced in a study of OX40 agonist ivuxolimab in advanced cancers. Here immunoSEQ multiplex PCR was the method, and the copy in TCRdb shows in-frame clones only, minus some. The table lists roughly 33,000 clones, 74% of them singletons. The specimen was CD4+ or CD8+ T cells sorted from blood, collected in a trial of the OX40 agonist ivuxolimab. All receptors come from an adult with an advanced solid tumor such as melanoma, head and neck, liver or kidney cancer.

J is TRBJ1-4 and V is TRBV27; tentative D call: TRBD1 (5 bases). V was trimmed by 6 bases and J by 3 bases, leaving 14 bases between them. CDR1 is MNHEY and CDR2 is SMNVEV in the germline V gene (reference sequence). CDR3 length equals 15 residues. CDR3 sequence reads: CASSPTGRANEKLFF. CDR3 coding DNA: TGTGCCAGCAGCCCTACAGGCCGGGCTAATGAAAAACTGTTTTTT. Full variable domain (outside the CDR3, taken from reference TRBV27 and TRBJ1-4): EAQVTQNPRYLITVTGKKLTVTCSQNMNHEYMSWYRQDPGLGLRQIYYSMNVEVTDKGDVPEGYKVSRKEKRNFPLILESPSPNQTSLYFCASSPTGRANEKLFFGSGTQLSVL.

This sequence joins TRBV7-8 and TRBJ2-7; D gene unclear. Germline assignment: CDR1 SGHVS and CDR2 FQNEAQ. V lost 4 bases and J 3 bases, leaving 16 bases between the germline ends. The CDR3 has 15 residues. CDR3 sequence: CASSSLSGINYEQYF. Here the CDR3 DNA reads TGTGCCAGCAGCTCCTTATCAGGAATAAACTACGAGCAGTACTTC.

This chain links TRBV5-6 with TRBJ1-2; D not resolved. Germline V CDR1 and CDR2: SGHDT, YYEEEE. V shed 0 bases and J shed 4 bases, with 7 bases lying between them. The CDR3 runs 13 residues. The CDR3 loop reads CASSLGTAYGYTF. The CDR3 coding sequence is TGTGCCAGCAGCTTGGGGACGGCCTATGGCTACACCTTC.

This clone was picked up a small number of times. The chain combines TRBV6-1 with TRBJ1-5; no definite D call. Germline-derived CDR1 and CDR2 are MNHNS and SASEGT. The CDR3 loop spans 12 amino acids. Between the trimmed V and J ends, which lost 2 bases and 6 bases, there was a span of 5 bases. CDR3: CASSESLQPQHF. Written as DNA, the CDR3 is TGTGCCAGCAGTGAAAGCCTTCAGCCCCAGCATTTT.

The CDR3 is CASSLGGGYGYTF. The CDR3 DNA sequence: TGTGCCAGCAGCTTAGGGGGGGGCTATGGCTACACCTTC. This chain links TRBV11-2 with TRBJ1-2, with D possibly matching TRBD1 (5 bases). Germline V lookup: CDR1 SGHAT, CDR2 FQNNGV. There are 13 residues in the CDR3. Trimming shortened V by 1 base and J by 4 bases, and 7 bases separated the two germline ends.

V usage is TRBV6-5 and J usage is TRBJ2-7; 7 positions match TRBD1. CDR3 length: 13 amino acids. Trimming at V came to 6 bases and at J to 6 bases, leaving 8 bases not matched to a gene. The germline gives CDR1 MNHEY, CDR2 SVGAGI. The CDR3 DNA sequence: TGTGCCAGCAGACAAGACAGGGTGGGCGAGCAGTACTTC. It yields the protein CASRQDRVGEQYF.

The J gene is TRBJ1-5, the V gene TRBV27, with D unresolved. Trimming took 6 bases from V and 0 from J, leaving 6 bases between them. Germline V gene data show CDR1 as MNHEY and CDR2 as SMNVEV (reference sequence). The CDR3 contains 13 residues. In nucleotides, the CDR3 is TGTGCCAGCAGGATGTATAGCAATCAGCCCCAGCATTTT. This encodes CASRMYSNQPQHF.

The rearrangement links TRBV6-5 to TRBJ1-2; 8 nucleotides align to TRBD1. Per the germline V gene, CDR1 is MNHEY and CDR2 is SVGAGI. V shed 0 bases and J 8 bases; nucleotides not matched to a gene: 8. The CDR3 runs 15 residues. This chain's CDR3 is CASSYSIRRGHGYTF. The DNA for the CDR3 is TGTGCCAGCAGTTACTCGATACGCAGGGGGCACGGCTACACCTTC.

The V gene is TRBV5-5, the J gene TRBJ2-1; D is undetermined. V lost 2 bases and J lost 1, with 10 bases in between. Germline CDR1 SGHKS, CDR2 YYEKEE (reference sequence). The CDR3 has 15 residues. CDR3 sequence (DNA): TGTGCCAGCAGCTTACTCCAGATTTCCTACAATGAGCAGTTCTTC. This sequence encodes CASSLLQISYNEQFF.

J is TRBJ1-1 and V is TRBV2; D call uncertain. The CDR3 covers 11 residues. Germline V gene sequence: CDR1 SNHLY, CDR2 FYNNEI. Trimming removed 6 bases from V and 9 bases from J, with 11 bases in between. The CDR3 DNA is TGTGCCAGCAGGGACCCATCGCAAGCTTTCTTT. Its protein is CASRDPSQAFF.

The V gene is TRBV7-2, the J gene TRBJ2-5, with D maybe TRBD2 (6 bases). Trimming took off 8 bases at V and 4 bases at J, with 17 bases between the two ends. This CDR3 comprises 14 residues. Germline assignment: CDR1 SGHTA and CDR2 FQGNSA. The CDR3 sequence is CASGLRGGAETQYF. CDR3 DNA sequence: TGTGCCAGCGGACTACGAGGAGGGGCAGAGACCCAGTACTTC.

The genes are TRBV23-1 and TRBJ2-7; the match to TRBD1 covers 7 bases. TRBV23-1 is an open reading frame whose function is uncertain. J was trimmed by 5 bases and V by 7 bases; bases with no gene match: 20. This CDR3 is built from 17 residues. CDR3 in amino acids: CASIGQVPFDGWDEQYV. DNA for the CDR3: TGCGCCAGCATTGGACAGGTCCCCTTCGATGGGTGGGACGAGCAGTACGTC.

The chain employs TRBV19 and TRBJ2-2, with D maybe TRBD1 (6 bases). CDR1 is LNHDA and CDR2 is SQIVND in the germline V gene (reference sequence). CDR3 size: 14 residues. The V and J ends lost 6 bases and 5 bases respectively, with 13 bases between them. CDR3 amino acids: CASRGDRSTGELFF. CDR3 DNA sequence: TGTGCCAGTAGGGGAGACAGGTCAACCGGGGAGCTGTTTTTT.

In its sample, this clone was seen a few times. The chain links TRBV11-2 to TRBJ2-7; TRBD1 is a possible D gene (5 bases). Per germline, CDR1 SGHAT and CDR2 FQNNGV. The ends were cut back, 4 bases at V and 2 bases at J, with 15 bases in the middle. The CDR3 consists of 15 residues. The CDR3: CASSSPSGNPYEQYV. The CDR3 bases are TGTGCCAGCAGCTCGCCGTCAGGGAATCCCTACGAGCAGTACGTC.

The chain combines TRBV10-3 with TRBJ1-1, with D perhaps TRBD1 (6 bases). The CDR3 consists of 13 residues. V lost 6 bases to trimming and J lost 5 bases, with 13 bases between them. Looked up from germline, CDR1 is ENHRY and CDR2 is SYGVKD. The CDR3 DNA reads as TGTGCCATCAGAGGGGACACTGGGACTGAAGCTTTCTTT. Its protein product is CAIRGDTGTEAFF.

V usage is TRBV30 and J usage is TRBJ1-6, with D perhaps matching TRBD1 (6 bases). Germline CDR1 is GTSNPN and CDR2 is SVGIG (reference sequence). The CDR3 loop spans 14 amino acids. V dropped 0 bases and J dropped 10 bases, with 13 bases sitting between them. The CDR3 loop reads CAWSVRGGRSPLHF. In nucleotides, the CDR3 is TGTGCCTGGAGTGTACGTGGGGGGCGATCACCCCTCCACTTT.

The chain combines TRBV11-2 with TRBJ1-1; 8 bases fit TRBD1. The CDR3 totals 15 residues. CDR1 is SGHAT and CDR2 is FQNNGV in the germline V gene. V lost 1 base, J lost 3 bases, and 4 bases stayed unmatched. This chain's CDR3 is CASSLARTGHTEAFF. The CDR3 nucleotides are TGTGCCAGCAGCTTAGCCCGGACAGGGCACACTGAAGCTTTCTTT.

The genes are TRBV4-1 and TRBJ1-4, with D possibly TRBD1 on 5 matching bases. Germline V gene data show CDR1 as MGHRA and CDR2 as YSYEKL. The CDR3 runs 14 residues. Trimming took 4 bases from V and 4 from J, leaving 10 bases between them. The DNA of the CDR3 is TGCGCCAGCAGCCGAGGGACGGATAATGAAAAACTGTTTTTT. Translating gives CASSRGTDNEKLFF.

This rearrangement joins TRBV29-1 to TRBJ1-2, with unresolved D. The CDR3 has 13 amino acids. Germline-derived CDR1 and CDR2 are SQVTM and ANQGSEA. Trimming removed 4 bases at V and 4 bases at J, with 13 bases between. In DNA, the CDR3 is TGCAGCGTTGGTGGCGGACGGAGCTATGGCTACACCTTC. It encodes CSVGGGRSYGYTF.

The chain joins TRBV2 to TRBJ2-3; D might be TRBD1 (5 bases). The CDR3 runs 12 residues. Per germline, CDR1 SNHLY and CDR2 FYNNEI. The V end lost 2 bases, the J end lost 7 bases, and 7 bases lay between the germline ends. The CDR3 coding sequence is TGTGCCAGCAGTGAACAGGGCTATACGCAGTATTTT. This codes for CASSEQGYTQYF.

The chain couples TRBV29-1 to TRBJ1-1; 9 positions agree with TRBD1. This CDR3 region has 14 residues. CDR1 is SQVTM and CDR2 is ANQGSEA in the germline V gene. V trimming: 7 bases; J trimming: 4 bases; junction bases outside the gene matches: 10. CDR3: CSARGTGKGTEAFF. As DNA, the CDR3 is TGCAGCGCCCGCGGGACAGGGAAGGGCACTGAAGCTTTCTTT.

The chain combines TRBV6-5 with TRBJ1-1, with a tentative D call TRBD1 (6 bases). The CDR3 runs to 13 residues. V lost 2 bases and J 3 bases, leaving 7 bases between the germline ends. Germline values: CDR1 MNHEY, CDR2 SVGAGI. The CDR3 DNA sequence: TGTGCCAGCAGTTACGGGGGCGACACTGAAGCTTTCTTT. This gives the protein CASSYGGDTEAFF.